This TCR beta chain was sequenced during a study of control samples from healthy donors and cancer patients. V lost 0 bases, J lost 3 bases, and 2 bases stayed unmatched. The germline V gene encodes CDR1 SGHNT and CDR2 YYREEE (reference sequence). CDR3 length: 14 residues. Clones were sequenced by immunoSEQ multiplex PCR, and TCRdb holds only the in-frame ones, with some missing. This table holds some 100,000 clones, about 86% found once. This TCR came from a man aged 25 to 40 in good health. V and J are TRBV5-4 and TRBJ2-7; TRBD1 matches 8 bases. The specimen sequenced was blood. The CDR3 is CASSLGTGHYEQYF. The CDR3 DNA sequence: TGTGCCAGCAGCTTGGGGACAGGGCACTACGAGCAGTACTTC.